This is a list of T cell receptor beta chains from one sample in a study of T cell responses to AZD1222 COVID-19 vaccine. Assay: immunoSEQ multiplex PCR; the TCRdb copy retains only in-frame clones and omits some. The repertoire holds around 140,000 clones, with about nine tenths as singletons. This sample comprised peripheral blood, obtained on day 0 of AZD1222 vaccination. These receptors came from an adult in good health. Each CDR3 is given with its conserved first and last residue. The order of the fields is CDR3 DNA, CDR3 protein, V gene, CDR3 length, D gene, clone size, J gene. The D gene is left open where the match is weak. Size is stated for part of the rows, as once, few or many counts, or as a class when the clone is expanded.

CDR3nt: TGTGCCAGCAGCTTAGGGCAGGCGGGGGGATATAGCACAGATACGCAGTATTTT
CDR3aa: CASSLGQAGGYSTDTQYF
v_gene: TRBV7-2
len: 18
d_gene: TRBD2
abundance: NA
j_gene: TRBJ2-3

CDR3nt: TGTGCCAGCAGACCACAGGGGACAGATACGCAGTATTTT
CDR3aa: CASRPQGTDTQYF
v_gene: TRBV3-1/TRBV3-2
len: 13
d_gene: TRBD1
abundance: once
j_gene: TRBJ2-3

CDR3nt: TGCAGTGCTCTAGACAGCTATGGCTACACCTTC
CDR3aa: CSALDSYGYTF
v_gene: TRBV20-1
len: 11
d_gene: NA
abundance: NA
j_gene: TRBJ1-2

CDR3nt: TGTGCCAGCTCTCCTTTTGAGGTCCGAGGGGCCAACGTCCTGACTTTC
CDR3aa: CASSPFEVRGANVLTF
v_gene: TRBV18
len: 16
d_gene: NA
abundance: NA
j_gene: TRBJ2-6

CDR3nt: TGCGCCAGCAGCCCGGAGGGTAGGGGGCCCGGGGAGCTGTTTTTT
CDR3aa: CASSPEGRGPGELFF
v_gene: TRBV5-1
len: 15
d_gene: NA
abundance: NA
j_gene: TRBJ2-2

CDR3nt: TGCGCCAGCAGTGAGCGACAGGGGGCCGTTCAGTACTTC
CDR3aa: CASSERQGAVQYF
v_gene: TRBV10-1
len: 13
d_gene: TRBD1
abundance: NA
j_gene: TRBJ2-4

CDR3nt: TGTGCCAGCAGCCAAGACGGGCTTAACACTGAAGCTTTCTTT
CDR3aa: CASSQDGLNTEAFF
v_gene: TRBV3-1/TRBV3-2
len: 14
d_gene: NA
abundance: NA
j_gene: TRBJ1-1

CDR3nt: TGTGCCAGCAGCGTTGGGACAGGGGGCACTGAAGCTTTCTTT
CDR3aa: CASSVGTGGTEAFF
v_gene: TRBV9
len: 14
d_gene: TRBD1
abundance: NA
j_gene: TRBJ1-1

CDR3nt: TGCGCCAGCAGCGAGGCACAGGGGGCTGCTGAAGCTTTCTTT
CDR3aa: CASSEAQGAAEAFF
v_gene: TRBV5-1
len: 14
d_gene: TRBD1
abundance: NA
j_gene: TRBJ1-1

CDR3nt: TGTGCCAGCAGCGGACAGGGGGGGAACACTGAAGCTTTCTTT
CDR3aa: CASSGQGGNTEAFF
v_gene: TRBV7-9
len: 14
d_gene: TRBD1
abundance: NA
j_gene: TRBJ1-1

CDR3nt: TGTGCCAGCAGTTTTTCTGGGCTCAGCAATCAGCCCCAGCATTTT
CDR3aa: CASSFSGLSNQPQHF
v_gene: TRBV27
len: 15
d_gene: NA
abundance: once
j_gene: TRBJ1-5

CDR3nt: TGCGCCAGCAGCCTGGTAGGAGGGGACGAAGATACGCAGTATTTT
CDR3aa: CASSLVGGDEDTQYF
v_gene: TRBV4-1
len: 15
d_gene: NA
abundance: NA
j_gene: TRBJ2-3

CDR3nt: TGTGCCAGCACCCAAGAGGCGGAGACCCAGTACTTC
CDR3aa: CASTQEAETQYF
v_gene: TRBV7-9
len: 12
d_gene: NA
abundance: NA
j_gene: TRBJ2-5

CDR3nt: TGTGCCAGCACTCGGGACTCAGCAACTAATGAAAAACTGTTTTTT
CDR3aa: CASTRDSATNEKLFF
v_gene: TRBV6-5
len: 15
d_gene: NA
abundance: NA
j_gene: TRBJ1-4

CDR3nt: TGCGCCAGCAGCCGAGGTGGTGAGCAGTTCTTC
CDR3aa: CASSRGGEQFF
v_gene: TRBV4-3
len: 11
d_gene: NA
abundance: NA
j_gene: TRBJ2-1

CDR3nt: TGTGCCAGCAGCCCCCCCTTGGGCGCAGGTCCTAACTATGGCTACACCTTC
CDR3aa: CASSPPLGAGPNYGYTF
v_gene: TRBV4-2
len: 17
d_gene: NA
abundance: NA
j_gene: TRBJ1-2

CDR3nt: TGTGCCAGCAGCTCGACAGGGGTTGAGCAGTACTTC
CDR3aa: CASSSTGVEQYF
v_gene: TRBV7-9
len: 12
d_gene: TRBD1
abundance: NA
j_gene: TRBJ2-7

CDR3nt: TGCGCCAGCAGCCGCGGGGCAGGGATGAACACTGAAGCTTTCTTT
CDR3aa: CASSRGAGMNTEAFF
v_gene: TRBV10-1
len: 15
d_gene: NA
abundance: NA
j_gene: TRBJ1-1

CDR3nt: TGTGCCAGCAGCCAAGTTACCGGGGGGGGCCCCGGGGAGCTGTTTTTT
CDR3aa: CASSQVTGGGPGELFF
v_gene: TRBV3-1/TRBV3-2
len: 16
d_gene: TRBD2
abundance: NA
j_gene: TRBJ2-2

CDR3nt: TGTGCCTGGACCCCCGGTCCAGGGAACACTGAAGCTTTCTTT
CDR3aa: CAWTPGPGNTEAFF
v_gene: TRBV30
len: 14
d_gene: NA
abundance: NA
j_gene: TRBJ1-1

CDR3nt: TGCAGCGTTTCGGATTTGGGTCAGACCTACGAGCAGTACTTC
CDR3aa: CSVSDLGQTYEQYF
v_gene: TRBV29-1
len: 14
d_gene: NA
abundance: NA
j_gene: TRBJ2-7

CDR3nt: TGTGCCAGCAGCTTGGGACAGGGGAAGCAAGATACGCAGTATTTT
CDR3aa: CASSLGQGKQDTQYF
v_gene: TRBV5-8
len: 15
d_gene: TRBD1
abundance: NA
j_gene: TRBJ2-3

CDR3nt: TGTGCCAGCAGCTTATCCGGACTGAGCTACGAGCAGTACTTC
CDR3aa: CASSLSGLSYEQYF
v_gene: TRBV7-9
len: 14
d_gene: NA
abundance: NA
j_gene: TRBJ2-7

CDR3nt: TGTGCCAGCAGTTTGTACGGGGATGAAGCTTTCTTT
CDR3aa: CASSLYGDEAFF
v_gene: TRBV27
len: 12
d_gene: NA
abundance: NA
j_gene: TRBJ1-1

CDR3nt: TGTGCCAGCAGCGTTTCAGGGTACAATCAGCCCCAGCATTTT
CDR3aa: CASSVSGYNQPQHF
v_gene: TRBV5-6
len: 14
d_gene: NA
abundance: NA
j_gene: TRBJ1-5

CDR3nt: TGTGCCAGCAGTTTCGGTGAGCAGTTCTTC
CDR3aa: CASSFGEQFF
v_gene: TRBV12-3/TRBV12-4
len: 10
d_gene: NA
abundance: NA
j_gene: TRBJ2-1

CDR3nt: TGTGCCAGCTCACCAGATAGTAATTCACCCCTCCACTTT
CDR3aa: CASSPDSNSPLHF
v_gene: TRBV18
len: 13
d_gene: NA
abundance: once
j_gene: TRBJ1-6

CDR3nt: TGTGCCAGCCGGCCCGGGACACACTACGAGCAGTACTTC
CDR3aa: CASRPGTHYEQYF
v_gene: TRBV28
len: 13
d_gene: NA
abundance: once
j_gene: TRBJ2-7

CDR3nt: TGTGCCAGCAGTTACTCGAAGGCCTTAATGAACACTGAAGCTTTCTTT
CDR3aa: CASSYSKALMNTEAFF
v_gene: TRBV6-2/TRBV6-3
len: 16
d_gene: NA
abundance: few
j_gene: TRBJ1-1

CDR3nt: TGTGCCAGCAGCTTGTTAGTCCAGCGGGGTACCGATACGCAGTATTTT
CDR3aa: CASSLLVQRGTDTQYF
v_gene: TRBV5-6
len: 16
d_gene: TRBD2
abundance: once
j_gene: TRBJ2-3

CDR3nt: TGTGCCAGCAGCGCCAACCAGGGGCGTTATGAGCAGTTCTTC
CDR3aa: CASSANQGRYEQFF
v_gene: TRBV9
len: 14
d_gene: NA
abundance: NA
j_gene: TRBJ2-1

CDR3nt: TGCGCCAGCAGTGCTGACAGGGTACGAGTGGAGACCCAGTACTTC
CDR3aa: CASSADRVRVETQYF
v_gene: TRBV10-1
len: 15
d_gene: TRBD1
abundance: NA
j_gene: TRBJ2-5

CDR3nt: TGTGCCAGCAGTGTTTTCGGGTCCGACGGGGAGACCCAGTACTTC
CDR3aa: CASSVFGSDGETQYF
v_gene: TRBV2
len: 15
d_gene: NA
abundance: once
j_gene: TRBJ2-5

CDR3nt: TGCGCCAGCAGCTTAACAACGGGAAATTCACCCCTCCACTTT
CDR3aa: CASSLTTGNSPLHF
v_gene: TRBV5-1
len: 14
d_gene: NA
abundance: NA
j_gene: TRBJ1-6

CDR3nt: TGCGCCAGCAGTGAAGAGGGCGGCAATCAGCCCCAGCATTTT
CDR3aa: CASSEEGGNQPQHF
v_gene: TRBV10-1
len: 14
d_gene: NA
abundance: NA
j_gene: TRBJ1-5

CDR3nt: TGTGCCAGCAGTTTATCCGCGGGGGAGACCTACAATGAGCAGTTCTTC
CDR3aa: CASSLSAGETYNEQFF
v_gene: TRBV27
len: 16
d_gene: TRBD2
abundance: NA
j_gene: TRBJ2-1

CDR3nt: TGTGCCAGCAGTTTAGGGGAGGGCTACACCTTC
CDR3aa: CASSLGEGYTF
v_gene: TRBV12-3/TRBV12-4
len: 11
d_gene: NA
abundance: once
j_gene: TRBJ1-2

CDR3nt: TGCGCCAGCAGCCAAGGGCTGCGCGGCTACACCTTC
CDR3aa: CASSQGLRGYTF
v_gene: TRBV4-1
len: 12
d_gene: NA
abundance: NA
j_gene: TRBJ1-2

CDR3nt: TGTGCCAGCAGTTTATGGGGTAATTCACCCCTCCACTTT
CDR3aa: CASSLWGNSPLHF
v_gene: TRBV27
len: 13
d_gene: NA
abundance: NA
j_gene: TRBJ1-6

CDR3nt: TGTGCCATCAGTGAGTCGCTTACGAGCTCCTACGAGCAGTACTTC
CDR3aa: CAISESLTSSYEQYF
v_gene: TRBV10-3
len: 15
d_gene: NA
abundance: NA
j_gene: TRBJ2-7

CDR3nt: TGCGCCAGCAGCCAAGATCGGGCCAGCTCCTACGAGCAGTACTTC
CDR3aa: CASSQDRASSYEQYF
v_gene: TRBV4-3
len: 15
d_gene: NA
abundance: NA
j_gene: TRBJ2-7

CDR3nt: TGTGCCAGCAGCCAAGAGGAGGGGTCCTACAATGAGCAGTTCTTC
CDR3aa: CASSQEEGSYNEQFF
v_gene: TRBV4-2
len: 15
d_gene: NA
abundance: NA
j_gene: TRBJ2-1

CDR3nt: TGCGCCAGCAGCCTTCTCTCGACGTCGCATGAGACCCAGTACTTC
CDR3aa: CASSLLSTSHETQYF
v_gene: TRBV5-1
len: 15
d_gene: NA
abundance: NA
j_gene: TRBJ2-5

CDR3nt: TGTGCCAGCAGCCAAGATTCCGGGGGCTACGAGCAGTACTTC
CDR3aa: CASSQDSGGYEQYF
v_gene: TRBV4-2
len: 14
d_gene: NA
abundance: NA
j_gene: TRBJ2-7

CDR3nt: TGTGCCAGCAGCCAACCGGGACAGGGTATACGGTCAGATACGCAGTATTTT
CDR3aa: CASSQPGQGIRSDTQYF
v_gene: TRBV7-8
len: 17
d_gene: TRBD1
abundance: NA
j_gene: TRBJ2-3

CDR3nt: TGTGCCAGCAGCTTAGATGGCTATGGCTACACCTTC
CDR3aa: CASSLDGYGYTF
v_gene: TRBV7-2
len: 12
d_gene: NA
abundance: NA
j_gene: TRBJ1-2

CDR3nt: TGCAGCGTTTCCCAGGACCAAGAGACCCAGTACTTC
CDR3aa: CSVSQDQETQYF
v_gene: TRBV29-1
len: 12
d_gene: NA
abundance: NA
j_gene: TRBJ2-5

CDR3nt: TGTGCCAGCAGTGTGTTAGCGGGGAACGAGCAGTACTTC
CDR3aa: CASSVLAGNEQYF
v_gene: TRBV25-1
len: 13
d_gene: TRBD2
abundance: NA
j_gene: TRBJ2-7

CDR3nt: TGCGCCAGCAGCACAGGGGGCGGGAGCAATCAGCCCCAGCATTTT
CDR3aa: CASSTGGGSNQPQHF
v_gene: TRBV5-1
len: 15
d_gene: TRBD1
abundance: NA
j_gene: TRBJ1-5

CDR3nt: TGCGCCAGCAGAAGGGGGCAGAACACCGGGGAGCTGTTTTTT
CDR3aa: CASRRGQNTGELFF
v_gene: TRBV4-1
len: 14
d_gene: TRBD1
abundance: NA
j_gene: TRBJ2-2

CDR3nt: TGTGCCACCGCCGCTGTACCCTACGAGCAGTACTTC
CDR3aa: CATAAVPYEQYF
v_gene: TRBV28
len: 12
d_gene: NA
abundance: NA
j_gene: TRBJ2-7

CDR3nt: TGCAGTGCTAGTGAGGACGGGGTCGGCTACACCTTC
CDR3aa: CSASEDGVGYTF
v_gene: TRBV20-1
len: 12
d_gene: NA
abundance: NA
j_gene: TRBJ1-2